Below, one T cell receptor beta chain is given with its context. Its antigen is not known. TCRdb's table, derived via immunoSEQ multiplex PCR, lists solely in-frame clones and lacks some. The data contain 150,000 to 200,000 clones, around 82% of them seen just once; the ten biggest clones take up about 2.8%. These data originate in a study of cytomegalovirus exposure and HLA in healthy donors. Points from the study as a whole: Rarity held for most TCR sequences, but there were some public TCRs that occurred in many donors.

This CDR3 is built from 10 residues. The V gene lost 3 bases and the J gene lost 7 bases, with 6 bases spanning the gap. Germline V lookup: CDR1 SQVTM, CDR2 ANQGSEA. The TCR originated in a woman under 30 in good health and CMV-seropositive. The sequenced sample consisted of PBMCs. This chain connects TRBV29-1 to TRBJ1-2, with TRBD1 as a possible D gene (6 bases). CDR3 sequence reads: CSVEGAGYTF. As DNA, the CDR3 is TGCAGCGTTGAGGGGGCTGGCTACACCTTC.